The sequence of this T cell receptor (beta chain) was determined in a study of blood T cell repertoires in COVID-19. Turning to the study itself: Material from acute and convalescent COVID-19 was sourced from the United States, Italy and Spain. PBMCs, B-cell-depleted T cells, or T cells were the source of the cDNA or gDNA that made up the material.

In the study's own analysis: Researchers report that nucleated cell counts were estimated from reference gene primer amplification. The data were produced by immunoSEQ multiplex PCR, yet TCRdb's version contains in-frame clones alone and is incomplete. The D gene and trimming were derived from the DNA, and the V and J assignments and clone size from that table. The table lists 15,000 to 20,000 clones, more than 65% of them singletons. Germline CDR1 is LGHNA and CDR2 is YSLEER. The V end was cut by 4 bases, the J end by 1 base, with 7 bases between. The CDR3 is made up of 14 amino acids. The chain has TRBV4-3 and TRBJ2-2; D remains unclear. This TCR came from a human donor in a cohort sampled during active COVID-19. Sequenced material: peripheral blood. In nucleotides, the CDR3 is TGCGCCAGCAGCCCGGTCCGGAACACCGGGGAGCTGTTTTTT. It specifies CASSPVRNTGELFF.